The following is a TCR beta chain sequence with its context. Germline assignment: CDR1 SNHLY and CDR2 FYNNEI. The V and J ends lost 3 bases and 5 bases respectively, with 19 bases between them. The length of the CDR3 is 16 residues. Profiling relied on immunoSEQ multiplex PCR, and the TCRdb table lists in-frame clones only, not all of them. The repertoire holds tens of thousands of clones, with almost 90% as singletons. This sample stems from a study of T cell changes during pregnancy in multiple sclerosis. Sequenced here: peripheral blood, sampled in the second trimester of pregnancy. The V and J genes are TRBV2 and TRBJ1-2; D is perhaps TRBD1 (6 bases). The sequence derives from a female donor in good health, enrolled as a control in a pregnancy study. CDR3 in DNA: TGTGCCAGCAGTGATGGGGGCCCCTCAACACTATATGGCTACACCTTC. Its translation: CASSDGGPSTLYGYTF.